These 29 T cell receptor beta chains were all obtained from the same sample, sequenced in a study of blood T cell repertoires in COVID-19. Sequencing was performed with immunoSEQ multiplex PCR; in TCRdb, only in-frame clones are kept and a portion is missing. The table has 150,000 to 200,000 clones, more than 75% seen once; the top ten hold 2% to 3%. Sequencing was performed on peripheral blood. All receptors come from a man aged 35-49 years with active or convalescent COVID-19.

This clone has just a few counts. The chain carries TRBV2 and TRBJ2-1, with 8 bases that match TRBD1. V gave up 6 bases and J gave up 4 bases; unmatched junction bases: 11. CDR1 SNHLY and CDR2 FYNNEI come from the germline V gene. The CDR3 runs 16 residues. As DNA, the CDR3 is TGTGCCAGCAGCGTCGGTTTTACAGGGGGATACAATGAGCAGTTCTTC. Amino acids: CASSVGFTGGYNEQFF.

This rearrangement joins TRBV13 to TRBJ2-7; D is perhaps TRBD2 (5 bases). Germline loops: CDR1 PRHDT, CDR2 FYEKMQ (reference sequence). V was pared by 5 bases and J by 1 base, with 21 bases between. This CDR3 has 17 amino acids. As DNA, the CDR3 is TGTGCCAGCAGCACCAGGAATGGGCTAGCTATTTCCTACGAGCAGTACTTC. Amino acid sequence: CASSTRNGLAISYEQYF. The full variable domain, completed using reference TRBV13 and TRBJ2-7, is AAGVIQSPRHLIKEKRETATLKCYPIPRHDTVYWYQQGPGQDPQFLISFYEKMQSDKGSIPDRFSAQQFSDYHSELNMSSLELGDSALYFCASSTRNGLAISYEQYFGPGTRLTVT.

This clone has only one observation. V usage is TRBV5-4 and J usage is TRBJ1-2, with 8 positions matching TRBD1. Trimming cost V 2 bases and J 5 bases; bases outside gene matches: 5. Germline CDR1 is SGHNT and CDR2 is YYREEE (reference sequence). The CDR3 has 14 residues. Written as DNA, the CDR3 is TGTGCCAGCAGCTTTTGGACAGGGACATATGGCTACACCTTC. It translates to CASSFWTGTYGYTF.

The gene calls are TRBV30 and TRBJ2-2; the match to TRBD2 covers 8 bases. This CDR3 is built from 16 residues. With V trimmed by 3 bases and J by 2 bases, 8 bases remained unmatched. Germline assignment: CDR1 GTSNPN and CDR2 SVGIG (reference sequence). The CDR3 DNA follows: TGTGCCTGGAGACACCCCGGGACTAGTAACACCGGGGAGCTGTTTTTT. As protein: CAWRHPGTSNTGELFF.

This chain uses TRBV5-1 with TRBJ2-3; D call uncertain. Trimming cost V 2 bases and J 0 bases, with 4 bases left between them. The CDR3 contains 13 residues. Germline V lookup: CDR1 SGHRS, CDR2 YFSETQ. The CDR3 loop is CASSLQSTDTQYF. In DNA form, the CDR3 reads TGCGCCAGCAGCTTACAGAGCACAGATACGCAGTATTTT.

The chain couples TRBV7-9 to TRBJ1-5, with a tentative D call TRBD1 (5 bases). The CDR3 totals 14 residues. Per the germline V gene, CDR1 is SEHNR and CDR2 is FQNEAQ (reference sequence). V lost 4 bases and J 7 bases, leaving 14 bases between the germline ends. The CDR3 spells CASSYTGGGQPQHF. The DNA of the CDR3 is TGTGCCAGCAGCTATACTGGCGGGGGGCAGCCCCAGCATTTT.

CDR3 residues: CASSVAFGELGETQYF. The CDR3 DNA is TGTGCCAGCAGCGTAGCTTTCGGGGAGCTAGGAGAGACCCAGTACTTC. This chain connects TRBV9 to TRBJ2-5; D perhaps matches TRBD2 (5 bases). Trimming shortened V by 0 bases and J by 4 bases, and 16 bases separated the two germline ends. The germline gives CDR1 SGDLS, CDR2 YYNGEE. This CDR3 contains 16 residues.

This clone is a singleton in its sample. The genes are TRBV10-3 and TRBJ2-7; no firm D call. V lost 2 bases to trimming and J lost 4 bases, with 3 bases between them. Germline CDR1 ENHRY, CDR2 SYGVKD. The length of the CDR3 is 11 residues. The DNA of the CDR3 is TGTGCCATCAGTGAGGAGTACGAGCAGTACTTC. This codes for CAISEEYEQYF.

The chain joins TRBV19 to TRBJ1-3, with D possibly matching TRBD1 (5 bases). The V end lost 9 bases, the J end lost 0 bases, and 9 bases lay between the germline ends. The CDR3 is made up of 13 amino acids. The V gene's germline CDR1 is LNHDA and CDR2 SQIVND (reference sequence). The CDR3 loop reads CASGRGSGNTIYF. CDR3 bases: TGTGCCAGCGGGAGGGGCTCTGGAAACACCATATATTTT.

This clone was found a few times. The J gene is TRBJ1-2, the V gene TRBV11-2, with TRBD1 as a possible D gene (5 bases). Trimming cost V 0 bases and J 4 bases, with 9 bases left between them. Germline V lookup: CDR1 SGHAT, CDR2 FQNNGV. The CDR3 spans 14 residues. In DNA, the CDR3 is TGTGCCAGCAGCTTAGAGCCGGGGGGCTATGGCTACACCTTC. Protein: CASSLEPGGYGYTF.

This clone was seen a single time. The chain joins TRBV4-1 to TRBJ2-3; 9 nucleotides agree with TRBD2. This CDR3 comprises 16 residues. Trimming removed 1 base from V and 5 bases from J; junction bases left unmatched: 7. CDR1 MGHRA and CDR2 YSYEKL come from the germline V gene. CDR3 bases: TGCGCCAGCAGCCAAGTCCCTGCGGGGGGGCAAGATACGCAGTATTTT. Its protein product is CASSQVPAGGQDTQYF.

The rearrangement uses TRBV19 and TRBJ1-5; D gene ambiguous. V shed 5 bases and J shed 2 bases, with 19 bases lying between them. This CDR3 region has 17 residues. The germline V gene encodes CDR1 LNHDA and CDR2 SQIVND (reference sequence). The CDR3, as DNA: TGTGCCAGTAGTTCCGGGAGTCGCACTTGGGGCAATCAGCCCCAGCATTTT. Its protein is CASSSGSRTWGNQPQHF.

This rearrangement joins TRBV3-1 (or the pseudogene TRBV3-2) to TRBJ1-4; D is possibly TRBD1 (6 bases). Trimming removed 4 bases from V and 2 bases from J, with 23 bases in between. The CDR3 is made up of 19 amino acids. Germline CDR1 is LGHDT and CDR2 is YNNKEL (reference sequence). The CDR3 loop is CASSPPPRGAGRTNEKLFF. DNA of the CDR3: TGTGCCAGCAGCCCCCCTCCGCGGGGGGCAGGGCGGACTAATGAAAAACTGTTTTTT.

The V gene is TRBV27, the J gene TRBJ1-6, with D possibly being TRBD1 (5 bases). The germline gives CDR1 MNHEY, CDR2 SMNVEV (reference sequence). Trimming took 2 bases from V and 11 from J, leaving 19 bases between them. The CDR3 is 16 residues long. The CDR3 protein is CASSLVFVGGRAPLHF. The CDR3 DNA reads TGTGCCAGCAGTTTAGTATTTGTGGGGGGTAGGGCACCCCTCCACTTT.

This clone was observed a single time. The chain links TRBV24-1 to TRBJ2-5, with TRBD1 matching 7 bases. With 9 bases clipped from V and 4 bases from J, the junction kept 7 bases outside the gene matches. Looked up from germline, CDR1 is KGHDR and CDR2 is SFDVKD. The CDR3 loop spans 13 amino acids. The CDR3 region is CATGGRGTETQYF. CDR3 nucleotide sequence: TGTGCCACCGGTGGCAGGGGGACAGAGACCCAGTACTTC.

In nucleotides, the CDR3 is TGTGCCAGCAGGGGGACAGGGTGGAGAACTGAAGCTTTCTTT. Amino acid sequence: CASRGTGWRTEAFF. The rearrangement joins TRBV7-9 to TRBJ1-1; TRBD1 matches 9 bases. This CDR3 has 14 amino acids. V dropped 6 bases and J dropped 5; count of bases not matched to a gene: 7. Germline CDR1 is SEHNR and CDR2 is FQNEAQ (reference sequence).

V is TRBV5-1 and J is TRBJ2-2; 7 bases map to TRBD2. Trimming cost V 2 bases and J 1 base; bases outside gene matches: 2. Germline assignment: CDR1 SGHRS and CDR2 YFSETQ. The CDR3 length is 15 residues. CDR3 in DNA: TGCGCCAGCAGCTTCTCGGGGGGGAACACCGGGGAGCTGTTTTTT. Protein product: CASSFSGGNTGELFF. The complete variable domain, with remaining parts taken from reference TRBV5-1 and TRBJ2-2, reads KAGVTQTPRYLIKTRGQQVTLSCSPISGHRSVSWYQQTPGQGLQFLFEYFSETQRNKGNFPGRFSGRQFSNSRSEMNVSTLELGDSALYLCASSFSGGNTGELFFGEGSRLTVL.

This chain uses TRBV7-2 with TRBJ1-5; 9 positions agree with TRBD1. The CDR3 is 16 amino acids. J gave up 4 bases and V 5 bases, and 9 bases lay outside the gene matches. Germline CDR1 reads SGHTA; CDR2 reads FQGNSA. In DNA, the CDR3 is TGTGCCAGCAGCGTACACGGGACAGGGAATAATCAGCCCCAGCATTTT. Translating gives CASSVHGTGNNQPQHF. The entire variable domain, with the rest obtained from reference TRBV7-2 and TRBJ1-5, is as follows: GAGVSQSPSNKVTEKGKDVELRCDPISGHTALYWYRQSLGQGLEFLIYFQGNSAPDKSGLPSDRFSAERTGGSVSTLTIQRTQQEDSAVYLCASSVHGTGNNQPQHFGDGTRLSIL.

The chain uses TRBV18 and TRBJ2-7; D possibly corresponds to TRBD2 (6 bases). Germline V gene lookup returns CDR1 KGHSH and CDR2 LQKENI. This CDR3 comprises 13 residues. V was trimmed by 3 bases and J by 3 bases, leaving 9 bases between them. DNA of the CDR3: TGTGCCAGCTCACCCGTGGAGGGCTACGAGCAGTACTTC. This encodes CASSPVEGYEQYF.

This clone was recorded once. The V and J genes are TRBV3-1 (or the pseudogene TRBV3-2) and TRBJ2-7; 14 bases are shared with TRBD2. The germline V gene has CDR1 LGHDT and CDR2 YNNKEL (reference sequence). The CDR3 sequence is 17 residues long. Germline trimming cut 3 bases from V and 5 bases from J; bases unmatched to any gene: 9. The CDR3 region is CASSQYPGTSGGNEQYF. The CDR3 region has the DNA TGTGCCAGCAGCCAGTACCCCGGGACTAGCGGGGGCAACGAGCAGTACTTC.

This rearrangement joins TRBV12-2 to TRBJ1-5; the table's TRBD1 call for D was not verified on the DNA. TRBV12-2 is annotated as a pseudogene. The CDR3 is made up of 15 amino acids. The CDR3 protein is CAESGNRDCNQPQHF. Written as DNA, the CDR3 is TGTGCAGAATCCGGGAACAGGGATTGCAATCAGCCCCAGCATTTT.

The chain joins TRBV7-8 to TRBJ2-1, with D perhaps TRBD1 (6 bases). CDR3 length: 15 amino acids. Germline CDR1 is SGHVS and CDR2 is FQNEAQ. V was trimmed by 0 bases and J by 9 bases, leaving 15 bases between them. CDR3 coding DNA: TGTGCCAGCAGCTTAGCCCTTGGGGGCCCAGGTGAGCAGTTCTTC. Encoded protein: CASSLALGGPGEQFF.

V gene TRBV28 combines with J gene TRBJ1-5, with D unclear. CDR3 size: 13 residues. Looked up from germline, CDR1 is MDHEN and CDR2 is SYDVKM. V lost 5 bases and J lost 4, with 9 bases in between. This CDR3 reads CASSVETNQPQHF. The CDR3 region has the DNA TGTGCCAGCAGTGTAGAAACTAATCAGCCCCAGCATTTT.

The chain couples TRBV7-9 to TRBJ2-4, with 7 bases aligning to TRBD2. With V trimmed by 4 bases and J by 12 bases, 15 bases remained unmatched. The CDR3 is 15 amino acids. Germline loops: CDR1 SEHNR, CDR2 FQNEAQ (reference sequence). The CDR3 here is CASSSGGGPGSYQYF. The CDR3 nucleotides read TGTGCCAGCAGCTCGGGAGGAGGCCCAGGGAGTTATCAGTACTTC.

This clone occurred many times. Other DNA sequences in this specimen translate into the identical CDR3. The V gene is TRBV2, the J gene TRBJ2-5; TRBD1 agrees at 8 bases. This CDR3 is 14 amino acids long. Trimming cost V 3 bases and J 1 base; bases outside gene matches: 1. Germline-derived CDR1 and CDR2 are SNHLY and FYNNEI. Here the CDR3 reads CASSEDRAQETQYF. CDR3 bases: TGTGCCAGCAGTGAGGACAGGGCCCAAGAGACCCAGTACTTC.

The rearrangement links TRBV5-5 to TRBJ1-1; D call uncertain. CDR3 length: 15 amino acids. CDR1 and CDR2 from the germline V gene are SGHKS and YYEKEE (reference sequence). V dropped 1 base and J dropped 1 base, with 11 bases sitting between them. The CDR3 protein is CASSLSGIPNTEAFF. Here the CDR3 DNA reads TGTGCCAGCAGCTTGTCGGGGATCCCGAACACTGAAGCTTTCTTT.

The chain employs TRBV3-1 (or the pseudogene TRBV3-2) and TRBJ1-5; D call uncertain. Trimming stripped 4 bases from V and 9 bases from J, with 16 bases between. The CDR3 runs to 14 residues. Germline V CDR1 and CDR2: LGHDT, YNNKEL (reference sequence). CDR3 amino acids: CASSPRGTGWPQHF. CDR3 in DNA: TGTGCCAGCAGCCCCCGAGGAACCGGGTGGCCCCAGCATTTT.

The chain recombines TRBV18 with TRBJ1-4; TRBD1 matches at 9 bases. Germline CDR1 and CDR2: KGHSH and LQKENI. The CDR3 is made up of 15 amino acids. V was pared by 6 bases and J by 8 bases, with 10 bases of the junction left unmatched. In DNA, the CDR3 is TGTGCCAGCTCTTCGTCGGGGACAGGGTACGAAAAACTGTTTTTT. Its translation: CASSSSGTGYEKLFF.

The chain combines TRBV18 with TRBJ1-4; D is possibly TRBD1 (6 bases). The CDR3 has 15 residues. Germline-derived CDR1 and CDR2 are KGHSH and LQKENI. Trimming shortened V by 3 bases and J by 5 bases, and 13 bases separated the two germline ends. The CDR3 loop reads CASSPQTGLNEKLFF. CDR3 DNA: TGTGCCAGCTCACCCCAAACAGGGCTGAATGAAAAACTGTTTTTT.